This TCR beta chain is from a study of response to subunit inactivated influenza vaccine. The V gene end was trimmed by 4 bases and the J gene end by 5 bases; junction bases not matched to a gene: 22. This CDR3 comprises 20 residues. CDR1 is MNHEY, CDR2 SMNVEV, per germline (reference sequence). Study-level results: That few new T cells are recruited by each seasonal influenza vaccination was the authors' suggestion.

TCRdb analysed the RT-PCR reads with MiXCR anew, one entry per CDR3 protein. The top ten clones hold under 40% of a sample with 170,000 or so distinct CDR3 sequences, roughly 10% of them seen once. As to this clonotype: Its specificity is unknown.

The chain has TRBV27 and TRBJ2-5; the match to TRBD2 covers 10 bases. Sequenced material: CD8+ T cells sorted from PBMCs, taken about 23 months after vaccination. This receptor was taken from a man aged 50 to 69 who received an inactivated influenza vaccine. The CDR3 region has the DNA TGTGCCAGCAGTTCCCGTCGCTTTAATACGGCAGGACTAGCGGCGGAGACCCAGTACTTC. It specifies CASSSRRFNTAGLAAETQYF.